This T cell receptor beta chain was identified during a study of blood T cell repertoires in COVID-19. Study-wide background: From T cells, B-cell-depleted T cells, or PBMCs came the material, which was cDNA or gDNA.

There are 15 residues in the CDR3. CDR1 is SGHNT and CDR2 is YYREEE in the germline V gene (reference sequence). The V end was cut by 2 bases, the J end by 2 bases, with 10 bases between. Per the original data handling: Estimates of nucleated cell counts were drawn from the amplification of reference gene primers. Assay: immunoSEQ multiplex PCR; the TCRdb copy retains only in-frame clones and omits some. That table is the source of V, J and clone size, and D and trimming were worked out from the DNA. The repertoire has some 250,000 clones, approximately 82% of them found once; the top ten carry roughly 15%. All enrollees were roughly 18 to 100 years old and from approximately 25 US areas. All recovered Cohort 3 donors got two negative PCRs, got clearance, or saw symptom resolution.

V and J are TRBV5-4 and TRBJ2-2; TRBD1 might be the D (5 bases). Sequencing was done on a sample of PBMCs or T cells enriched from blood (not recorded which). This sequence originates from a man in his forties who had recovered from COVID-19. The CDR3 nucleotides are TGTGCCAGCAGCTTCGCACAGGCAAACACCGGGGAGCTGTTTTTT. Protein: CASSFAQANTGELFF. Using reference TRBV5-4 and TRBJ2-2 for the parts outside the CDR3, the full variable domain is ETGVTQSPTHLIKTRGQQVTLRCSSQSGHNTVSWYQQALGQGPQFIFQYYREEENGRGNFPPRFSGLQFPNYSSELNVNALELDDSALYLCASSFAQANTGELFFGEGSRLTVL.